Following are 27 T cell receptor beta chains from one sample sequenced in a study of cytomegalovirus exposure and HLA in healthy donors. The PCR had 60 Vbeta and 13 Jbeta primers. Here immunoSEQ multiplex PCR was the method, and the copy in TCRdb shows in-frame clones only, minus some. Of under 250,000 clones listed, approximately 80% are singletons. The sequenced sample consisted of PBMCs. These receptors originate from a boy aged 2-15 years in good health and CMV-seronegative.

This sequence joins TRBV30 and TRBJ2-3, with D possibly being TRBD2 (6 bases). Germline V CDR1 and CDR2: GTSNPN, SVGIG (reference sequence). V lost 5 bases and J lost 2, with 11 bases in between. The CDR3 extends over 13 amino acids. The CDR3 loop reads CAWGEVLTDTQYF. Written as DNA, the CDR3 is TGTGCCTGGGGGGAGGTCCTCACAGATACGCAGTATTTT.

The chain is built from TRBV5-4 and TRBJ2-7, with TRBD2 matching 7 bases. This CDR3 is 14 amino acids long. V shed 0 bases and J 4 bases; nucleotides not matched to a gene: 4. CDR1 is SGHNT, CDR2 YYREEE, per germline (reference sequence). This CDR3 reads CASSLGLAEYEQYF. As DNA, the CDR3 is TGTGCCAGCAGCTTGGGACTAGCAGAGTACGAGCAGTACTTC.

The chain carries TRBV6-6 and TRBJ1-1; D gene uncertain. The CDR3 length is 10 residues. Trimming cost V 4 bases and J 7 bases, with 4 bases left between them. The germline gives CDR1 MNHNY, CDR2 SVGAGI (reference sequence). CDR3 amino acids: CASSSIEAFF. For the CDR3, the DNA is TGTGCCAGCAGTTCCATTGAAGCTTTCTTT.

CDR3 coding DNA: TGTGCCTGGAGTACTTCTCGGACTAGCGGAAAGACTAGCACAGATACGCAGTATTTT. As protein: CAWSTSRTSGKTSTDTQYF. This sequence joins TRBV30 and TRBJ2-3, with 10 bases lining up with TRBD2. The CDR3 has 19 residues. Germline V gene data show CDR1 as GTSNPN and CDR2 as SVGIG (reference sequence). V was clipped by 2 bases and J by 0 bases; unmatched bases: 14.

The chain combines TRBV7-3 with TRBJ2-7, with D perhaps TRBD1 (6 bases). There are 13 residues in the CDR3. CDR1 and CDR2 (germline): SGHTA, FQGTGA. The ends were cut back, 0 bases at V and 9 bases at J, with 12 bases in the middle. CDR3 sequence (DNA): TGTGCCAGCAGCTTAACGTCAGGGGATTTGCAGTACTTC. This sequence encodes CASSLTSGDLQYF.

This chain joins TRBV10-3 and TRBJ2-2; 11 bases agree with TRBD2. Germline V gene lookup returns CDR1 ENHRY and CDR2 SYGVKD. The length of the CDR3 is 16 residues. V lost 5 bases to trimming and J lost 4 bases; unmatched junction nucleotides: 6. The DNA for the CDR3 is TGTGCCATCAGTCGACTAGCGGGAAAGCTCACCGGGGAGCTGTTTTTT. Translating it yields CAISRLAGKLTGELFF.

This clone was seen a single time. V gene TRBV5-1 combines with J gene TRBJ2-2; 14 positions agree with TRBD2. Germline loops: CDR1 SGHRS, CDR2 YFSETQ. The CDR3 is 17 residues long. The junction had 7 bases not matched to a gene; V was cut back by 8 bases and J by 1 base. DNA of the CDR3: TGCGCCAGGGGGGGGACTAGCGGGAGTCGGAACACCGGGGAGCTGTTTTTT. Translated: CARGGTSGSRNTGELFF. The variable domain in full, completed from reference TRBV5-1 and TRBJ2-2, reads KAGVTQTPRYLIKTRGQQVTLSCSPISGHRSVSWYQQTPGQGLQFLFEYFSETQRNKGNFPGRFSGRQFSNSRSEMNVSTLELGDSALYLCARGGTSGSRNTGELFFGEGSRLTVL.

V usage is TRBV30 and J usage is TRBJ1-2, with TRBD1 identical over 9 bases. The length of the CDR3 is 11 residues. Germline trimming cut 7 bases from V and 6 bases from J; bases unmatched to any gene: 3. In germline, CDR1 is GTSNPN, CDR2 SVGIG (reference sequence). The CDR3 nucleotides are TGTGCCTCGGGACAGGGTAATGGCTACACCTTC. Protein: CASGQGNGYTF.

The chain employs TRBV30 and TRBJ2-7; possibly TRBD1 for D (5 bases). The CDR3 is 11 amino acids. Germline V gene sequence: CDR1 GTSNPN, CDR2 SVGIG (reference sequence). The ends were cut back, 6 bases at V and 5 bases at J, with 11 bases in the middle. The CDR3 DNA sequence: TGTGCCTGCCTATTAGGGGACGAGCAGTACTTC. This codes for CACLLGDEQYF.

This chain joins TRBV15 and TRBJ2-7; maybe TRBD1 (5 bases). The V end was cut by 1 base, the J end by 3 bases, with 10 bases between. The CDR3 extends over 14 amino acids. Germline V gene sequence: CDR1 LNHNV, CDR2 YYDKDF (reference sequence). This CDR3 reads CATSRADIFYEQYF. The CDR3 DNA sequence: TGTGCCACCAGCAGAGCGGACATCTTCTACGAGCAGTACTTC.

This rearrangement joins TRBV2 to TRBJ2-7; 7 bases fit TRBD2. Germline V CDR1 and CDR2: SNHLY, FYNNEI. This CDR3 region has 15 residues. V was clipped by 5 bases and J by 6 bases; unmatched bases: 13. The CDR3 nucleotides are TGTGCCAGCAGTACCGAGCGGGGCCCACGCTCCGAGCAGTACTTC. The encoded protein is CASSTERGPRSEQYF.

The chain's CDR3 is CAWARVAGTEAFF. The CDR3 coding sequence is TGTGCCTGGGCCAGAGTAGCCGGGACTGAAGCTTTCTTT. The chain couples TRBV30 to TRBJ1-1; D unclear. The V end lost 5 bases, the J end lost 5 bases, and 15 bases lay between the germline ends. Germline assignment: CDR1 GTSNPN and CDR2 SVGIG (reference sequence). The CDR3 loop spans 13 amino acids.

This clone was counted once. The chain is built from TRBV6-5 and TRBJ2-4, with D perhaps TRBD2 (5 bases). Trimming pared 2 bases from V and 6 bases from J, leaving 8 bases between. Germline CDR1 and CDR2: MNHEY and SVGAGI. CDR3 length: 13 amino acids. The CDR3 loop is CASSYRRANIQYF. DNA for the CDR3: TGTGCCAGCAGTTACAGGCGGGCAAACATTCAGTACTTC.

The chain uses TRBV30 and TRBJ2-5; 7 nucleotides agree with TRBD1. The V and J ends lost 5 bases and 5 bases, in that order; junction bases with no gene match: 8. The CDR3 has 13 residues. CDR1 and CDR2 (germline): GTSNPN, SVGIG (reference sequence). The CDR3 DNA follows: TGTGCCTGGGAGTGGGACAGCTCGGAGACCCAGTACTTC. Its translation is CAWEWDSSETQYF.

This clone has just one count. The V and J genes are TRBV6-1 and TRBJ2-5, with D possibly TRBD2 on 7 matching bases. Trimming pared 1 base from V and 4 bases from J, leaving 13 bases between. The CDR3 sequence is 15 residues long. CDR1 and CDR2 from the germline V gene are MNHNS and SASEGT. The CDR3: CASSEVGGGGETQYF. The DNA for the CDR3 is TGTGCCAGCAGTGAAGTAGGGGGGGGAGGAGAGACCCAGTACTTC.

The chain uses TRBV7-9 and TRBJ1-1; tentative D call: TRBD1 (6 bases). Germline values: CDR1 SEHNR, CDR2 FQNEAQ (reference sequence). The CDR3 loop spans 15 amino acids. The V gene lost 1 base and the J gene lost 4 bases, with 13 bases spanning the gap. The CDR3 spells CASSLVRGAPTEAFF. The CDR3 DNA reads TGTGCCAGCAGCTTAGTCCGGGGGGCGCCCACTGAAGCTTTCTTT. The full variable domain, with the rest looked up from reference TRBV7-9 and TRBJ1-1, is DTGVSQNPRHKITKRGQNVTFRCDPISEHNRLYWYRQTLGQGPEFLTYFQNEAQLEKSRLLSDRFSAERPKGSFSTLEIQRTEQGDSAMYLCASSLVRGAPTEAFFGQGTRLTVV.

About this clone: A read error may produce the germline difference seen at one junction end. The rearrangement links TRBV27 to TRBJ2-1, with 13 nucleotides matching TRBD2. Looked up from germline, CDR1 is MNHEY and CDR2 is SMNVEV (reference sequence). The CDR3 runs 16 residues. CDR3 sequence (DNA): TGTGCCAGCAGTGTACTACTAGCGGGGGGGCCAAATGGGCAGTTCTTC. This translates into CASSVLLAGGPNGQFF.

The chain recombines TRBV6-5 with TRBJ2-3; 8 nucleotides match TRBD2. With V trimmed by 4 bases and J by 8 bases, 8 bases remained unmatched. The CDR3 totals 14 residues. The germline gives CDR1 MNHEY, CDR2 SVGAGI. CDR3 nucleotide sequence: TGTGCCAGCAGTTCGGGGGGGCCCCAGAGTACGCAGTATTTT. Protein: CASSSGGPQSTQYF.

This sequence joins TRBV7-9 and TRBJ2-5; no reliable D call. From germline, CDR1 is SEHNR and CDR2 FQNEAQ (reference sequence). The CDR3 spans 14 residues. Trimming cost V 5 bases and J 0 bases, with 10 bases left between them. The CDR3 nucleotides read TGTGCCAGCAGCCCCAAATTGTACCAAGAGACCCAGTACTTC. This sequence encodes CASSPKLYQETQYF. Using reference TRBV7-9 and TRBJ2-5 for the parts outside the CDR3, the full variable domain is DTGVSQNPRHKITKRGQNVTFRCDPISEHNRLYWYRQTLGQGPEFLTYFQNEAQLEKSRLLSDRFSAERPKGSFSTLEIQRTEQGDSAMYLCASSPKLYQETQYFGPGTRLLVL.

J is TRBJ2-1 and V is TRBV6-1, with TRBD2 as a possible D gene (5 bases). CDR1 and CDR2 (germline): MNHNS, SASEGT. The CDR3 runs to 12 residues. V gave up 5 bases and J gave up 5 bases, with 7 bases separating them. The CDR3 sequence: CASSLADNEQFF. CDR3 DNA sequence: TGTGCCAGCAGTCTAGCTGACAATGAGCAGTTCTTC.

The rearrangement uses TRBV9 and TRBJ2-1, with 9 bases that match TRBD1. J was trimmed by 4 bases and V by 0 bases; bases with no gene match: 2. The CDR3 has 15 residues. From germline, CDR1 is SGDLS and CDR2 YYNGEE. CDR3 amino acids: CASSVDGQGYNEQFF. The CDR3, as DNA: TGTGCCAGCAGCGTAGACGGACAGGGGTACAATGAGCAGTTCTTC. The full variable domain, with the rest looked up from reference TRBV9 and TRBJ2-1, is DSGVTQTPKHLITATGQRVTLRCSPRSGDLSVYWYQQSLDQGLQFLIQYYNGEERAKGNILERFSAQQFPDLHSELNLSSLELGDSALYFCASSVDGQGYNEQFFGPGTRLTVL.

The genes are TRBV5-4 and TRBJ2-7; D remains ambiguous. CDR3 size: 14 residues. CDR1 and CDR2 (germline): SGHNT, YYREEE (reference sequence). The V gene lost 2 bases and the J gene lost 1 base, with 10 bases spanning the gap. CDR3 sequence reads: CASSFAHGSYEQYF. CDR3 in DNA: TGTGCCAGCAGCTTCGCGCACGGTTCCTACGAGCAGTACTTC.

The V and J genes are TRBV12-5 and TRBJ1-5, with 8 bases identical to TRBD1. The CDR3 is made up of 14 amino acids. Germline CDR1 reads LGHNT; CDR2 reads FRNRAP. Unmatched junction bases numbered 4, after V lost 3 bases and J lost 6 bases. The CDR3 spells CASGFLQGGQPQHF. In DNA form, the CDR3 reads TGTGCTAGTGGTTTTTTACAGGGGGGTCAGCCCCAGCATTTT.

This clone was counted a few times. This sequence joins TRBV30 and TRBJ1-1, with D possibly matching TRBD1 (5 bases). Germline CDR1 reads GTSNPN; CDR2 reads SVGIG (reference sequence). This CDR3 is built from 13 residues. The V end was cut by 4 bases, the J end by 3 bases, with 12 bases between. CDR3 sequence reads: CAWTARGYTEAFF. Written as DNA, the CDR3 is TGTGCCTGGACCGCTAGGGGTTACACTGAAGCTTTCTTT.

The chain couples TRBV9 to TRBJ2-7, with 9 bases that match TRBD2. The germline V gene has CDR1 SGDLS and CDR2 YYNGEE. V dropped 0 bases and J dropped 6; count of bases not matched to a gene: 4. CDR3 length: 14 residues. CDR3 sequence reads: CASSVGLAGLEQYF. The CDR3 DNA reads TGTGCCAGCAGCGTAGGCCTAGCGGGACTCGAGCAGTACTTC.

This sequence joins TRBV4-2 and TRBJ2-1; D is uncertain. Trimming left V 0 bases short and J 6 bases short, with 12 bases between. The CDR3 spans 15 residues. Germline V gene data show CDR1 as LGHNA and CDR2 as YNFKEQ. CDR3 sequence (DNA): TGTGCCAGCAGCCAAGATCCGGGTCTCCGCAATGAGCAGTTCTTC. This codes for CASSQDPGLRNEQFF.

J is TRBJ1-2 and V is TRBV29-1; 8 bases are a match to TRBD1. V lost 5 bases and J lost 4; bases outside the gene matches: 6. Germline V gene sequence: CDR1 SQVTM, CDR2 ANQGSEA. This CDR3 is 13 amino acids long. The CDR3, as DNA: TGCAGCGTTACCACAGGGGGGAGCTATGGCTACACCTTC. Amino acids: CSVTTGGSYGYTF.